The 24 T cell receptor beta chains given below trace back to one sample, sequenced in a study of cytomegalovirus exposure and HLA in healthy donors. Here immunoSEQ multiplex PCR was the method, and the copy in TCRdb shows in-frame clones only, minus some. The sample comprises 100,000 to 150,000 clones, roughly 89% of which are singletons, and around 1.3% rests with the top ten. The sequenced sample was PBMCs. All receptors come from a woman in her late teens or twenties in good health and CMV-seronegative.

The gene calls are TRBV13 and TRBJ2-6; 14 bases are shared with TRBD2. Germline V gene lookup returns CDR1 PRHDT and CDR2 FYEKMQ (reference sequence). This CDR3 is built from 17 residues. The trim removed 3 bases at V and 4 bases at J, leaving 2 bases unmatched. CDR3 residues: CASSFGLAGGGANVLTF. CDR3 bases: TGTGCCAGCAGCTTTGGACTAGCGGGGGGCGGGGCCAACGTCCTGACTTTC.

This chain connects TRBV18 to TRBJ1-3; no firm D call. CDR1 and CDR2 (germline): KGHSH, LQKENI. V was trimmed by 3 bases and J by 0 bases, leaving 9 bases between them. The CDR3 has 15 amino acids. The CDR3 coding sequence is TGTGCCAGCTCACCTGACCGGAGCTCTGGAAACACCATATATTTT. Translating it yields CASSPDRSSGNTIYF.

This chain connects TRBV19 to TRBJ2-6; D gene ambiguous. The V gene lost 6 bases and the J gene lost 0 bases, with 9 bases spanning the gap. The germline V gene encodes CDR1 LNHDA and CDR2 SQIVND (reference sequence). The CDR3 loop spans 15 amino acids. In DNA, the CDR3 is TGTGCCAGTAGAAACCTAGACTCTGGGGCCAACGTCCTGACTTTC. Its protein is CASRNLDSGANVLTF. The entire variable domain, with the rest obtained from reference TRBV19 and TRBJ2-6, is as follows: DGGITQSPKYLFRKEGQNVTLSCEQNLNHDAMYWYRQDPGQGLRLIYYSQIVNDFQKGDIAEGYSVSREKKESFPLTVTSAQKNPTAFYLCASRNLDSGANVLTFGAGSRLTVL.

The CDR3 sequence is CASRPQGTGELFF. Here the CDR3 DNA reads TGTGCCAGCAGACCACAGGGAACCGGGGAGCTGTTTTTT. V gene TRBV7-9 combines with J gene TRBJ2-2; D is possibly TRBD1 (6 bases). The CDR3 loop spans 13 amino acids. The germline V and J ends were trimmed by 6 bases and 5 bases, with 10 bases remaining between them. CDR1 and CDR2 (germline): SEHNR, FQNEAQ (reference sequence).

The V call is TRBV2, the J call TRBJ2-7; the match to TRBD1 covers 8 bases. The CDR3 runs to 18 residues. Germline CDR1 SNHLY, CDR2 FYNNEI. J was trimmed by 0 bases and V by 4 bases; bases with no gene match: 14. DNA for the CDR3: TGTGCCAGCAGTGCCCGGACAGGGTATTTCGCGAACTCCTACGAGCAGTACTTC. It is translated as CASSARTGYFANSYEQYF.

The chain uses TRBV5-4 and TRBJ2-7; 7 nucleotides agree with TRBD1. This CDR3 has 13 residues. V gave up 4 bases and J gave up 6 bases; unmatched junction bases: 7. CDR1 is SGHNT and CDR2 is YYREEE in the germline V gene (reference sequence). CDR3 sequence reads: CASSVTGAGEQYF. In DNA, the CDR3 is TGTGCCAGCAGCGTAACAGGGGCGGGCGAGCAGTACTTC.

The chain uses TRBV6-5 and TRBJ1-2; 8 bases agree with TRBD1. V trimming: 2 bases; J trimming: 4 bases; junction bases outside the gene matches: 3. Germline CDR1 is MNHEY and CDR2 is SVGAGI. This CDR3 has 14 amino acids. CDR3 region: CASSYGDRSYGYTF. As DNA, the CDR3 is TGTGCCAGCAGTTACGGGGACAGGAGCTATGGCTACACCTTC.

The CDR3 loop reads CASSSFDRGYGYTF. The CDR3 DNA sequence: TGTGCCAGCAGCTCCTTTGACAGGGGCTATGGCTACACCTTC. This rearrangement joins TRBV5-4 to TRBJ1-2, with 8 bases fitting TRBD1. The CDR3 runs to 14 residues. J lost 4 bases, V lost 3 bases, and 5 bases had no gene match. Germline values: CDR1 SGHNT, CDR2 YYREEE (reference sequence).

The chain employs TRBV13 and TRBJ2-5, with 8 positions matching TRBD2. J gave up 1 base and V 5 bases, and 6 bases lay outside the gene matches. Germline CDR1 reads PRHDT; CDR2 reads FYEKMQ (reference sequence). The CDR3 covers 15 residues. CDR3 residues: CASSPSRGAQETQYF. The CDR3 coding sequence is TGTGCCAGCAGCCCTTCGCGGGGGGCCCAAGAGACCCAGTACTTC.

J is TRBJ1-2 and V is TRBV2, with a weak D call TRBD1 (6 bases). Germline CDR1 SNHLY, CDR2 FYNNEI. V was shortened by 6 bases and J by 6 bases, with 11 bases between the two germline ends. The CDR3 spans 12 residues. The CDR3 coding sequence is TGTGCCAGCAGCCTTTCAGGGGATGGCTACACCTTC. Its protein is CASSLSGDGYTF.

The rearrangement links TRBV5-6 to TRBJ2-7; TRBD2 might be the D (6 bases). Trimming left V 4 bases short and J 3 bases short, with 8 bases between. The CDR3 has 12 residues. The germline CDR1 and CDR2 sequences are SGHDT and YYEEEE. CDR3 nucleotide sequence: TGTGCCAGCAGCCGCGGGAACTACGAGCAGTACTTC. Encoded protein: CASSRGNYEQYF.

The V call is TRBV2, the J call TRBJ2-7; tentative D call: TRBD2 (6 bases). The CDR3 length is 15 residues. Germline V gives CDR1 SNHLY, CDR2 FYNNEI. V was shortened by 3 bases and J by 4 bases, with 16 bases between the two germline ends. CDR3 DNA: TGTGCCAGCAGTGACCCCGGCAGGACTATATACGAGCAGTACTTC. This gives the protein CASSDPGRTIYEQYF.

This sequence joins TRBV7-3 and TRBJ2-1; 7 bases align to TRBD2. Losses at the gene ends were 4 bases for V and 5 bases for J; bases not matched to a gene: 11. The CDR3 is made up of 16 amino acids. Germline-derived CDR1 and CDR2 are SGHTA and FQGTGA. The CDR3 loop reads CASSSKIGLADNEQFF. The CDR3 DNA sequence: TGTGCCAGCAGCTCCAAAATAGGCCTAGCGGACAATGAGCAGTTCTTC.

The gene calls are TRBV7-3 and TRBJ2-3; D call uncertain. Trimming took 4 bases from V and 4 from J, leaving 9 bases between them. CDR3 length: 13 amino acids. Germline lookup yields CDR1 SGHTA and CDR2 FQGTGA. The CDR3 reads CASSSYSSDTQYF. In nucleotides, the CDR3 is TGTGCCAGCAGCTCGTACAGTTCAGATACGCAGTATTTT.

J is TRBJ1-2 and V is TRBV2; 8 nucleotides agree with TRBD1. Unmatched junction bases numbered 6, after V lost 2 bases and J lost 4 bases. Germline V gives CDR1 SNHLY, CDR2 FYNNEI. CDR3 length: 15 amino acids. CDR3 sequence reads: CASSEQGAQGYGYTF. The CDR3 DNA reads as TGTGCCAGCAGTGAACAGGGGGCTCAGGGCTATGGCTACACCTTC.

The CDR3 coding sequence is TGTGCCAGCAGCGATTCCGGACAGTCACAGTACTTC. This encodes CASSDSGQSQYF. The chain couples TRBV7-9 to TRBJ2-7; tentative D call: TRBD1 (6 bases). This CDR3 is 12 amino acids long. Germline CDR1 reads SEHNR; CDR2 reads FQNEAQ (reference sequence). V was shortened by 5 bases and J by 10 bases, with 15 bases between the two germline ends.

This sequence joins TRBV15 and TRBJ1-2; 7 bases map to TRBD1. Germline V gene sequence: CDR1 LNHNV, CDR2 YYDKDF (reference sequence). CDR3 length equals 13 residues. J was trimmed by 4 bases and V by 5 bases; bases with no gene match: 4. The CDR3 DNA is TGTGCCACCAGCTCCGGGACAGTCTATGGCTACACCTTC. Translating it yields CATSSGTVYGYTF.

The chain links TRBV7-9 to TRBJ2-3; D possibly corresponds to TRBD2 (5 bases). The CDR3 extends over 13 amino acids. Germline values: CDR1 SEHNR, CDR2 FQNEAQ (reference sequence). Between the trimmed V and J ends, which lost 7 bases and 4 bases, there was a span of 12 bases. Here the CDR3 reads CASTLDFPDTQYF. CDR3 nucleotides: TGTGCCAGCACTTTGGACTTCCCAGATACGCAGTATTTT. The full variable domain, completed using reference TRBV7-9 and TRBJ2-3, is DTGVSQNPRHKITKRGQNVTFRCDPISEHNRLYWYRQTLGQGPEFLTYFQNEAQLEKSRLLSDRFSAERPKGSFSTLEIQRTEQGDSAMYLCASTLDFPDTQYFGPGTRLTVL.

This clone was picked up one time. The CDR3 sequence is CASSLASVSITTNEKLFF. The CDR3 nucleotides are TGCGCCAGCAGCTTGGCTTCGGTCTCTATTACAACTAATGAAAAACTGTTTTTT. V gene TRBV5-1 combines with J gene TRBJ1-4; no clear D. Germline loops: CDR1 SGHRS, CDR2 YFSETQ. The V end was cut by 0 bases, the J end by 0 bases, with 15 bases between. The CDR3 spans 18 residues.

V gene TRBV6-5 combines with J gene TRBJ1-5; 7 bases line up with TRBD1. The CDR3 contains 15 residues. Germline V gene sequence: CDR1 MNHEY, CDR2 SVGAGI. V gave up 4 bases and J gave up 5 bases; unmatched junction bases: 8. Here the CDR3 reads CASSLIRDSDQPQHF. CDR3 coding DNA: TGTGCCAGCAGTTTGATCCGGGACAGCGATCAGCCCCAGCATTTT.

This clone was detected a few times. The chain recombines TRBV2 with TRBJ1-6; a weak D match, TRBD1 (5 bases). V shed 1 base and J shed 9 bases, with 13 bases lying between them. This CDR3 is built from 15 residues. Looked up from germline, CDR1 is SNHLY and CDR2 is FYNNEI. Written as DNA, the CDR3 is TGTGCCAGCAGTGAAGGAGCAGGGTACGGTTCACCCCTCCACTTT. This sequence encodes CASSEGAGYGSPLHF.

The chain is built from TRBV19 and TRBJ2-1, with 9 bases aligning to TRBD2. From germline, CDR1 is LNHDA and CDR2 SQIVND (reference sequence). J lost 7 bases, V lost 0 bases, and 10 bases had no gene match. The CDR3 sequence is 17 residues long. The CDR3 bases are TGTGCCAGTAGTATAGATCCAAGCGGACTAGCGAGGAATGAGCAGTTCTTC. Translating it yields CASSIDPSGLARNEQFF.

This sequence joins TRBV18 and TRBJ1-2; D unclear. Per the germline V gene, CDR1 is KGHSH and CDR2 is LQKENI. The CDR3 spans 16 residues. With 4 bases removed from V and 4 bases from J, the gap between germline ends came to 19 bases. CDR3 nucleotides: TGTGCCAGCTCACTCGAGAGCCAGGACTTTAGCTATGGCTACACCTTC. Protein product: CASSLESQDFSYGYTF. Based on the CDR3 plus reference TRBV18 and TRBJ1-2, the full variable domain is NAGVMQNPRHLVRRRGQEARLRCSPMKGHSHVYWYRQLPEEGLKFMVYLQKENIIDESGMPKERFSAEFPKEGPSILRIQQVVRGDSAAYFCASSLESQDFSYGYTFGSGTRLTVV.

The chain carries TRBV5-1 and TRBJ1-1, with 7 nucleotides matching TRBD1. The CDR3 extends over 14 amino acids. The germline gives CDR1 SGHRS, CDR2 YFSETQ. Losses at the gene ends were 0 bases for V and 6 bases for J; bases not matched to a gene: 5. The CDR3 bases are TGCGCCAGCAGCTTGGCCGGTAGGGGGCCTGAAGCTTTCTTT. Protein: CASSLAGRGPEAFF. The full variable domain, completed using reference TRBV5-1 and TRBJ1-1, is KAGVTQTPRYLIKTRGQQVTLSCSPISGHRSVSWYQQTPGQGLQFLFEYFSETQRNKGNFPGRFSGRQFSNSRSEMNVSTLELGDSALYLCASSLAGRGPEAFFGQGTRLTVV.